What follows is one TCR beta chain and its context. How the authors handled the data: Amplification from reference gene primers served as the basis for estimated nucleated cell counts. Profiling relied on immunoSEQ multiplex PCR, and the TCRdb table lists in-frame clones only, not all of them. V, J and clone size are taken as reported in that table, and D and trimming were inferred from the DNA itself. Among 150,000 to 200,000 clones listed, over 65% were seen once. Patients in Seattle were enrolled during active infection, then followed longitudinally. This sample is drawn from a study of blood T cell repertoires in COVID-19. The wider study: COVID-19 samples, acute and convalescent, were from the United States, Italy and Spain.

This CDR3 has 13 amino acids. The germline V gene encodes CDR1 KGHSH and CDR2 LQKENI. The V and J ends lost 6 bases and 3 bases respectively, with 11 bases between them. The rearrangement joins TRBV18 to TRBJ2-5; D gene uncertain. The sample comprised peripheral blood. This TCR was recovered from an older person with COVID-19, enrolled during active disease. CDR3 loop: CASSPTLKETQYF. As DNA, the CDR3 is TGTGCCAGCTCTCCCACCCTAAAAGAGACCCAGTACTTC.